This T cell receptor (beta chain) was identified in a study of CD8 T cells in Susac syndrome. With random hexamers, reverse transcription was performed on about 0.5 to 1 ug of RNA. TCRdb re-analysed the immunoSEQ multiplex PCR reads in MiXCR, keeping a single row per CDR3 protein. Among around 130,000 distinct CDR3 sequences listed, about 90% were seen once. This CDR3 is 14 amino acids long. V was trimmed by 0 bases and J by 2 bases, leaving 9 bases between them. The germline gives CDR1 SGHDT, CDR2 YYEEEE. The chain joins TRBV5-6 to TRBJ2-7; D gene ambiguous. The TCR comes from a human donor with multiple sclerosis. Sample: CD8+ T cells from PBMCs. The CDR3 nucleotides are TGTGCCAGCAGCTTGGGGACCGGTGCCTACGAGCAGTACTTC. This translates into CASSLGTGAYEQYF.